One and the same sample provided the 4 T cell receptor beta chains below, sequenced in a study of blood T cell repertoires in COVID-19. Some clones are missing from TCRdb's copy, which holds only in-frame ones; the method was immunoSEQ multiplex PCR. In the table there are roughly 14,000 clones, roughly 89% of which are singletons. The sequenced sample consisted of peripheral blood. The source is a human donor with active COVID-19. The donor label of this sample is uncertain.

The chain links TRBV18 to TRBJ1-1; D gene ambiguous. V shed 5 bases and J shed 2 bases, with 9 bases lying between them. Germline CDR1 KGHSH, CDR2 LQKENI. There are 13 residues in the CDR3. The DNA of the CDR3 is TGTGCCAGCTCAGAACAGAAAAACACTGAAGCTTTCTTT. It yields the protein CASSEQKNTEAFF.

The rearrangement links TRBV2 to TRBJ2-7, with 10 positions matching TRBD2. Germline CDR1 reads SNHLY; CDR2 reads FYNNEI. This CDR3 has 14 amino acids. V was pared by 8 bases and J by 6 bases, with 10 bases of the junction left unmatched. The CDR3 region has the DNA TGTGCCAGCGTGTTAGCGGGAGGATTGCGCGAGCAGTACTTC. Translating it yields CASVLAGGLREQYF.

This clone has more than one count but fewer than ten. The V call is TRBV6-2 or TRBV6-3, the J call TRBJ1-2; the match to TRBD1 covers 7 bases. The CDR3 loop spans 14 amino acids. Germline lookup yields CDR1 MNHEY and CDR2 SVGEGT. The V gene end was trimmed by 6 bases and the J gene end by 8 bases; junction bases not matched to a gene: 12. The CDR3 is CASSPTTGFRGYTF. The CDR3 nucleotides are TGTGCCAGCAGCCCGACGACAGGGTTCAGAGGCTACACCTTC.

The chain uses TRBV11-2 and TRBJ2-3; tentative D call: TRBD2 (5 bases). V was shortened by 5 bases and J by 1 base, with 10 bases between the two germline ends. Germline loops: CDR1 SGHAT, CDR2 FQNNGV. The CDR3 has 14 amino acids. The CDR3 is CASSIGRGTDTQYF. The DNA of the CDR3 is TGTGCCAGCAGCATTGGGCGGGGCACAGATACGCAGTATTTT.